Presented here are 7 T cell receptor beta chains from one specimen sequenced in a study of CD8+CD57+ T cells in acquired aplastic anemia. Profiles of TCR beta VDJ and CDR3 were generated from a genomic DNA template. A single record per CDR3 protein comes from TCRdb applying MiXCR to the reads. The sample records about 240,000 distinct CDR3 sequences, approximately 50% being singletons. In patients chosen for sequencing, flow cytometry had shown CD8+CD57+ cell expansion. The sequencing sample was made of sorted CD4+, CD8+, or CD8+CD57+ T cells (not recorded which) from PBMCs. These receptor sequences come from a human donor with aplastic anemia.

This clonotype showed up many times. The genes are TRBV20-1 and TRBJ1-3, with 7 bases aligning to TRBD1. Germline CDR1 reads DFQATT; CDR2 reads SNEGSKA (reference sequence). The CDR3 has 14 residues. Germline trimming cut 2 bases from V and 4 bases from J; bases unmatched to any gene: 5. CDR3: CSARLTGTGNTIYF. The CDR3 DNA reads TGCAGTGCTAGACTGACAGGGACCGGAAACACCATATATTTT.

This clonotype was seen repeatedly, ten times or more. The genes are TRBV5-1 and TRBJ2-6; 9 nucleotides line up with TRBD1. The V segment lost 6 bases and the J segment 3 bases; nucleotides outside the gene matches: 10. This CDR3 is built from 17 residues. CDR1 SGHRS and CDR2 YFSETQ come from the germline V gene. Written as DNA, the CDR3 is TGCGCCAGCAAACCGGGACAGGGTGGTTTTGGGGCCAACGTCCTGACTTTC. It codes for CASKPGQGGFGANVLTF.

This clonotype showed up just a few times. CDR3 sequence: CSVLNPVADSPLHF. Here the CDR3 DNA reads TGCAGTGTGCTCAACCCGGTGGCGGATTCACCCCTCCACTTT. The rearrangement joins TRBV20-1 to TRBJ1-6, with D unclear. CDR3 size: 14 residues. The germline V gene encodes CDR1 DFQATT and CDR2 SNEGSKA (reference sequence). Deletions cut 7 bases from V and 8 bases from J, with 18 bases between.

V usage is TRBV7-9 and J usage is TRBJ1-2; D may be TRBD1 (5 bases). Trimming left V 5 bases short and J 2 bases short, with 15 bases between. The length of the CDR3 is 15 residues. Germline V gene sequence: CDR1 SEHNR, CDR2 FQNEAQ (reference sequence). The CDR3 sequence is CASSPRGLSNYGYTF. The CDR3 DNA reads as TGTGCCAGCAGCCCGAGGGGCCTTTCAAACTATGGCTACACCTTC. The full variable domain, its missing parts supplied by reference TRBV7-9 and TRBJ1-2, is DTGVSQNPRHKITKRGQNVTFRCDPISEHNRLYWYRQTLGQGPEFLTYFQNEAQLEKSRLLSDRFSAERPKGSFSTLEIQRTEQGDSAMYLCASSPRGLSNYGYTFGSGTRLTVV.

The rearrangement joins TRBV29-1 to TRBJ2-5; maybe TRBD1 (5 bases). The CDR3 has 13 residues. V dropped 0 bases and J dropped 3 bases, with 8 bases sitting between them. Per germline, CDR1 SQVTM and CDR2 ANQGSEA. CDR3 DNA sequence: TGCAGCGTTGAAGATCTCAGGGAAGAGACCCAGTACTTC. Amino acids: CSVEDLREETQYF.

V usage is TRBV6-1 and J usage is TRBJ1-3; 9 bases align to TRBD1. The germline V gene encodes CDR1 MNHNS and CDR2 SASEGT. V trimming: 1 base; J trimming: 8 bases; junction bases outside the gene matches: 12. There are 17 residues in the CDR3. The CDR3 loop reads CASSEGDRESSGYTIYF. The CDR3 DNA reads as TGTGCCAGCAGTGAAGGGGACAGGGAGTCGAGTGGCTACACCATATATTTT.

In its sample, this clonotype was seen a few times. The rearrangement links TRBV3-1 to TRBJ2-2; 8 bases line up with TRBD1. Per germline, CDR1 LGHDT and CDR2 YNNKEL (reference sequence). The CDR3 length is 16 residues. Trimming at V came to 4 bases and at J to 5 bases, leaving 9 bases not matched to a gene. The CDR3 region is CASSPSRGQGTGELFF. Written as DNA, the CDR3 is TGTGCCAGCAGCCCCAGCAGGGGGCAGGGGACCGGGGAGCTGTTTTTT.